This T cell receptor (beta chain) came from a study of beta chain features in type 1 diabetes. Sequenced material consisted of expressed TCRB transcripts (all of the isolated RNA was reverse transcribed). TCRdb keeps only in-frame clones here, not all; method: immunoSEQ multiplex PCR. The sample consists of a few hundred thousand clones, roughly an eighth of them appearing once. General study points: Researchers report that Type 1 diabetes patients had moderately but significantly shorter TCRB CDR3s across all four CD4+ subsets. Insertions at VDJ junctions were less frequent in type 1 diabetes patients. These patients also deleted more nucleotides at the same junctions.

Per donor, one heparinised blood draw averaged approximately 120 mL. With regard to this clone: Its specificity is not known.

The J segment lost 2 bases and the V segment lost 10 bases, leaving 3 bases of the junction unmatched. The germline gives CDR1 MNHNY, CDR2 SVGAGI (reference sequence). The CDR3 spans 13 residues. Sequencing input: naive CD4+ T cells from blood. The rearrangement links TRBV6-6 to TRBJ2-2; TRBD1 matches at 8 bases. The receptor was isolated from a woman in her late teens or twenties with type 1 diabetes. The CDR3 sequence: CATGQGNTGELFF. In DNA, the CDR3 is TGTGCCACTGGACAGGGCAACACCGGGGAGCTGTTTTTT.